This T cell receptor beta chain was profiled in a study of T cell changes during pregnancy in multiple sclerosis. Assay used: immunoSEQ multiplex PCR; TCRdb lists only in-frame clones, some missing. The table lists tens of thousands of clones, about 91% of them singletons. V shed 0 bases and J 0 bases; nucleotides not matched to a gene: 8. The CDR3 totals 19 residues. Germline V gene data show CDR1 as SGHRS and CDR2 as YFSETQ. This specimen consisted of CD4+ T cells from peripheral blood mononuclear cells, obtained in the first trimester of pregnancy. This clonotype originated in a female donor with multiple sclerosis, enrolled in a pregnancy study. The rearrangement links TRBV5-1 to TRBJ2-3; 12 bases align to TRBD2. For the CDR3, the DNA is TGCGCCAGCAGCTTGGAACTAGCGGGGGGCCAACTTAGCACAGATACGCAGTATTTT. Translated: CASSLELAGGQLSTDTQYF.